The clone carrying this T cell receptor beta chain was detected only once. Its antigen is still unknown. The sample is drawn from a study of shared clonotypes between healthy human individuals. Once extracted for a subset, genomic DNA was divided evenly among several immunoSEQ plates. Authors' processing steps: Filtering differed, since immunoSEQ gave only junction sequences and no quality scores. Assay: immunoSEQ multiplex PCR; the TCRdb copy retains only in-frame clones and omits some. From that table come the V and J calls and clone size; the DNA was used to work out D and trimming. The table has 550,000 to 650,000 clones, about 96% seen once. Naive CD8 populations comprised CD45RO-negative cells positively selected for CCR7, excluding terminally differentiated effector memory CD45RA+ cells. All donors were healthy HIV-negative adults lacking recent acute infections or vaccinations. Findings of the study overall: Blood alone was sampled, and tissue repertoires likely differ.

The CDR3 contains 17 residues. CDR1 MDHEN and CDR2 SYDVKM come from the germline V gene. Trimming removed 2 bases from V and 7 bases from J; junction bases left unmatched: 13. The rearrangement joins TRBV28 to TRBJ2-1; TRBD2 agrees at 8 bases. Sequenced input: naive CD8+ T cells sorted from blood. The sequence came from a woman aged 25 to 45 in good health. Here the CDR3 DNA reads TGTGCCAGCAGTTTAGGTTGGCGGGAGGCCCGTCGGAATGAGCAGTTCTTC. Amino acids: CASSLGWREARRNEQFF.